Below, 11 T cell receptor beta chains from the same sample are listed, as sequenced in a study of shared clonotypes between healthy human individuals. The naive CD8 fraction comprised CD45RO-negative cells positively selected for CCR7 and excluded terminally differentiated effector memory CD45RA+ cells. Clones were sequenced by immunoSEQ multiplex PCR, and TCRdb holds only the in-frame ones, with some missing. Of about 2 million clones detected, roughly 95% appear once; the ten largest clones hold approximately 1.2%. The source material was naive CD8+ T cells sorted from blood. These receptors originate from a man in his late teens or twenties in good health.

The chain links TRBV4-1 to TRBJ2-7; TRBD2 might be the D (5 bases). In germline, CDR1 is MGHRA, CDR2 YSYEKL. The CDR3 runs 15 residues. Trimming took 0 bases from V and 2 from J, leaving 11 bases between them. CDR3 in amino acids: CASSQETLATYEQYF. DNA for the CDR3: TGCGCCAGCAGCCAAGAGACCCTAGCCACCTACGAGCAGTACTTC.

As regards this clone: Other DNA variants within this sample encode the same CDR3. This sequence joins TRBV27 and TRBJ2-1; D gene uncertain. Trimming stripped 0 bases from V and 4 bases from J, with 4 bases between. CDR1 is MNHEY and CDR2 is SMNVEV in the germline V gene (reference sequence). This CDR3 is built from 13 residues. This CDR3 is CASSLSPYNEQFF. DNA for the CDR3: TGTGCCAGCAGTTTATCCCCATACAATGAGCAGTTCTTC.

The chain joins TRBV25-1 to TRBJ1-1; D is unclear. The CDR3 has 12 residues. Trimming removed 8 bases from V and 1 base from J, with 8 bases in between. Germline loops: CDR1 MGHDK, CDR2 SYGVNS. The CDR3 sequence: CASGQANTEAFF. CDR3 sequence (DNA): TGTGCCAGCGGGCAGGCGAACACTGAAGCTTTCTTT. Looking up the rest from reference TRBV25-1 and TRBJ1-1 gives the full variable domain: EADIYQTPRYLVIGTGKKITLECSQTMGHDKMYWYQQDPGMELHLIHYSYGVNSTEKGDLSSESTVSRIRTEHFPLTLESARPSHTSQYLCASGQANTEAFFGQGTRLTVV.

The J gene is TRBJ2-7, the V gene TRBV11-1, with TRBD2 identical over 13 bases. CDR3 length: 15 residues. J gave up 3 bases and V 5 bases, and 4 bases lay outside the gene matches. Looked up from germline, CDR1 is SGHAT and CDR2 is FQDESV (reference sequence). This chain's CDR3 is CASSVGTSGDYEQYF. In DNA form, the CDR3 reads TGTGCCAGCAGCGTCGGGACTAGCGGGGACTACGAGCAGTACTTC.

The V gene is TRBV5-1, the J gene TRBJ2-1, with 11 bases identical to TRBD2. CDR1 is SGHRS and CDR2 is YFSETQ in the germline V gene. V shed 4 bases, J shed 4 bases, and the junction held 10 bases outside the gene matches. This CDR3 has 17 amino acids. This CDR3 reads CASSQGQTSGDYNEQFF. Written as DNA, the CDR3 is TGCGCCAGCAGCCAAGGGCAGACTAGCGGGGATTACAATGAGCAGTTCTTC.

The genes are TRBV6-5 and TRBJ2-7; perhaps TRBD1 as D (6 bases). The CDR3 spans 15 residues. V was trimmed by 2 bases and J by 3 bases, leaving 14 bases between them. Germline CDR1 MNHEY, CDR2 SVGAGI. CDR3 sequence (DNA): TGTGCCAGCAGTTACGGGGGCAGTCTGGGCTACGAGCAGTACTTC. This codes for CASSYGGSLGYEQYF.

Remarks on this clone: This sample includes further DNA sequences coding for the same CDR3. The chain employs TRBV30 and TRBJ2-2; D is uncertain. V dropped 0 bases and J dropped 3 bases, with 5 bases sitting between them. The CDR3 spans 13 residues. Looked up from germline, CDR1 is GTSNPN and CDR2 is SVGIG (reference sequence). CDR3 in DNA: TGTGCCTGGAGTGTAAGCCACACCGGGGAGCTGTTTTTT. This gives the protein CAWSVSHTGELFF.

This clone was found once. The same CDR3 arises from other DNA sequences in this sample as well. The rearrangement uses TRBV13 and TRBJ2-7; tentatively, D is TRBD2 (7 bases). The CDR3 runs 14 residues. Per germline, CDR1 PRHDT and CDR2 FYEKMQ (reference sequence). V was cut by 1 base and J by 2 bases, with 9 bases left in between. CDR3 region: CASSLEGGPYEQYF. In DNA form, the CDR3 reads TGTGCCAGCAGCTTAGAGGGGGGGCCCTACGAGCAGTACTTC. Together with reference TRBV13 and TRBJ2-7, the CDR3 gives the full variable domain: AAGVIQSPRHLIKEKRETATLKCYPIPRHDTVYWYQQGPGQDPQFLISFYEKMQSDKGSIPDRFSAQQFSDYHSELNMSSLELGDSALYFCASSLEGGPYEQYFGPGTRLTVT.

The chain is built from TRBV27 and TRBJ2-1, with 13 bases lining up with TRBD2. CDR1 and CDR2 (germline): MNHEY, SMNVEV (reference sequence). This CDR3 region has 15 residues. The trim removed 5 bases at V and 8 bases at J, leaving 6 bases unmatched. The CDR3 loop is CASSATSGGADEQFF. As DNA, the CDR3 is TGTGCCAGCAGTGCTACTAGCGGGGGGGCGGATGAGCAGTTCTTC.

The chain combines TRBV27 with TRBJ1-2; weak D call: TRBD1 (5 bases). The CDR3 is 16 amino acids. The germline V gene has CDR1 MNHEY and CDR2 SMNVEV (reference sequence). Trimming left V 4 bases short and J 2 bases short, with 17 bases between. For the CDR3, the DNA is TGTGCCAGCAGTTCTCTTGACAGTTCTCAGAACTATGGCTACACCTTC. Protein sequence: CASSSLDSSQNYGYTF.

The V call is TRBV27, the J call TRBJ2-7; 9 nucleotides align to TRBD1. Germline trimming cut 7 bases from V and 6 bases from J; bases unmatched to any gene: 7. Germline V gene lookup returns CDR1 MNHEY and CDR2 SMNVEV (reference sequence). The CDR3 is made up of 13 amino acids. The CDR3 DNA reads TGTGCCAGCAATTACAGGGGGCAAAGCGAGCAGTACTTC. This gives the protein CASNYRGQSEQYF.